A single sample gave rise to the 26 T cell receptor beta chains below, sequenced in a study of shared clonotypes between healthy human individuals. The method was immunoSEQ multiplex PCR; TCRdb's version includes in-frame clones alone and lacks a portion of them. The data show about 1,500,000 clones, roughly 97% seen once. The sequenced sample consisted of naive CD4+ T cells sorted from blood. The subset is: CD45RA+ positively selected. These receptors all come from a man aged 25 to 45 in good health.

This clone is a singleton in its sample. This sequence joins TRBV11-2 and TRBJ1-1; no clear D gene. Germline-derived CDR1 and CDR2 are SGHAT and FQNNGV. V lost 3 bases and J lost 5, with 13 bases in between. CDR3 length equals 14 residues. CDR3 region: CASSFQRGWTEAFF. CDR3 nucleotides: TGTGCCAGCAGCTTCCAGCGGGGTTGGACTGAAGCTTTCTTT.

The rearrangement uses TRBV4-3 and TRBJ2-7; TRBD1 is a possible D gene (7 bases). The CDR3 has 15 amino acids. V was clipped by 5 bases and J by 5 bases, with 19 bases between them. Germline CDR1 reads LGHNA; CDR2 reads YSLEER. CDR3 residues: CASSISLRGVHEQYF. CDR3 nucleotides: TGCGCCAGCAGCATCTCCCTCAGGGGGGTCCACGAGCAGTACTTC.

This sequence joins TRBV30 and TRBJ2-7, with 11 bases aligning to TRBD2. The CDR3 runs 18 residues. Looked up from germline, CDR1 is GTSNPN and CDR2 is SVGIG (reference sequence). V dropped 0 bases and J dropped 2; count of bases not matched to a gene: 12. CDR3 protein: CAWSVGGVGTSGPYEQYF. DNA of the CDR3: TGTGCCTGGAGTGTAGGTGGTGTAGGGACTAGCGGTCCCTACGAGCAGTACTTC.

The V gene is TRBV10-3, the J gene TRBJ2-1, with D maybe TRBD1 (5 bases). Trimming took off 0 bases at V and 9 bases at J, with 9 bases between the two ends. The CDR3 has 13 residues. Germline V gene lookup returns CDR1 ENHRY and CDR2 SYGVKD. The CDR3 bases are TGTGCCATCAGTGAGTCGGGCCAGGGTGAGCAGTTCTTC. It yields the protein CAISESGQGEQFF.

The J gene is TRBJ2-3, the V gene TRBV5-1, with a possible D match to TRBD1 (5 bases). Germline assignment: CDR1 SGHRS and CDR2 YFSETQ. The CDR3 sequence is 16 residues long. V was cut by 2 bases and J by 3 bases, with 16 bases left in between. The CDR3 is CASSLWGRARTDTQYF. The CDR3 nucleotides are TGCGCCAGCAGCTTATGGGGCAGGGCGAGGACAGATACGCAGTATTTT. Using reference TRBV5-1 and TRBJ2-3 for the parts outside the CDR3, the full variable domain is KAGVTQTPRYLIKTRGQQVTLSCSPISGHRSVSWYQQTPGQGLQFLFEYFSETQRNKGNFPGRFSGRQFSNSRSEMNVSTLELGDSALYLCASSLWGRARTDTQYFGPGTRLTVL.

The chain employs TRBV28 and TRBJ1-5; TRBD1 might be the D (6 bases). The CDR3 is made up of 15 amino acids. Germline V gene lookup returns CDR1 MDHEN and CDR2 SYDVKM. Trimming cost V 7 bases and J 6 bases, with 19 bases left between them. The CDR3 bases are TGTGCCAGCAATCCGACCACAAGGGGGAGTCAGCCCCAGCATTTT. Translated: CASNPTTRGSQPQHF.

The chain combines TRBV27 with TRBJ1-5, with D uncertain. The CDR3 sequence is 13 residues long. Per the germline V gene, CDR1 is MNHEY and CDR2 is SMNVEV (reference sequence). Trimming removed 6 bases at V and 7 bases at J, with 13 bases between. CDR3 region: CASSFSSQQPQHF. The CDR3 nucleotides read TGTGCCAGCAGCTTCTCTTCCCAACAGCCCCAGCATTTT.

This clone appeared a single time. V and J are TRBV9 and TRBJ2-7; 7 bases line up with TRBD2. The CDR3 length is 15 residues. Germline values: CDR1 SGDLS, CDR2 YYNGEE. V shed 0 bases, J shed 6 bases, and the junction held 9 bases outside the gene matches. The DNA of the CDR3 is TGTGCCAGCAGCGTAGGGGGCGGGAGTCTCTCCGAGCAGTACTTC. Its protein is CASSVGGGSLSEQYF.

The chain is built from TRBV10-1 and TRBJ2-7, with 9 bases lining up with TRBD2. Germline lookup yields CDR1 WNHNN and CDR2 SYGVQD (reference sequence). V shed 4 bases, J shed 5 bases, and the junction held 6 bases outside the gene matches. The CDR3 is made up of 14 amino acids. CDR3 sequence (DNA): TGCGCCAGCAGTGTGTCTAGCGGGATTAACGAGCAGTACTTC. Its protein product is CASSVSSGINEQYF.

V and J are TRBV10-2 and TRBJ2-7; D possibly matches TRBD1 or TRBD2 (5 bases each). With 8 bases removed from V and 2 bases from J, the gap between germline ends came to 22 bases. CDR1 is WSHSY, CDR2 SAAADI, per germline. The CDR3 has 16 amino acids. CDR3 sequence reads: CASQRATGTKAYEQYF. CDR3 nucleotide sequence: TGCGCCAGCCAAAGGGCCACCGGGACGAAGGCCTACGAGCAGTACTTC.

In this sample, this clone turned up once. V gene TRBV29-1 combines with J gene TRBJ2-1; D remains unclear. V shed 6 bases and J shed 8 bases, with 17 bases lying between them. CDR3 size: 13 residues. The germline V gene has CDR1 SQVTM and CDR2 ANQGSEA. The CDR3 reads CSVGGFARYEQFF. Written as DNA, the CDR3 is TGCAGCGTCGGCGGCTTCGCTCGCTATGAGCAGTTCTTC.

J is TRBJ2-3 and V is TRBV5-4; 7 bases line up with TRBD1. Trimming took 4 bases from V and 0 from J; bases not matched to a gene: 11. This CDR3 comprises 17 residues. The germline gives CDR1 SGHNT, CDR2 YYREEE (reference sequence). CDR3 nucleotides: TGTGCCAGCAGCGCACGAAAGGGACAGAGCAGCACAGATACGCAGTATTTT. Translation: CASSARKGQSSTDTQYF.

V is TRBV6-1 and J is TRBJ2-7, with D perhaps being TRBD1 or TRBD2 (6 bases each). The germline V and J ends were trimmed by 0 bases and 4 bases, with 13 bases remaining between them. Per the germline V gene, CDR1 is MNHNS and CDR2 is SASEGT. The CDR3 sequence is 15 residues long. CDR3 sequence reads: CASSEALGGGYEQYF. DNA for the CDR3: TGTGCCAGCAGTGAAGCGCTGGGGGGCGGTTACGAGCAGTACTTC.

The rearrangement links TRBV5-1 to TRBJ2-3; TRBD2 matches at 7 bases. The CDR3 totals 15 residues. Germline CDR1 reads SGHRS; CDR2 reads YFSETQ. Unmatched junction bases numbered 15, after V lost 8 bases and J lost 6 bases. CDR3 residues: CASRDPREAGDTQYF. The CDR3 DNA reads TGCGCCAGTCGTGACCCACGGGAGGCGGGTGATACGCAGTATTTT. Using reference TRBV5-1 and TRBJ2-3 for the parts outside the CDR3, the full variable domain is KAGVTQTPRYLIKTRGQQVTLSCSPISGHRSVSWYQQTPGQGLQFLFEYFSETQRNKGNFPGRFSGRQFSNSRSEMNVSTLELGDSALYLCASRDPREAGDTQYFGPGTRLTVL.

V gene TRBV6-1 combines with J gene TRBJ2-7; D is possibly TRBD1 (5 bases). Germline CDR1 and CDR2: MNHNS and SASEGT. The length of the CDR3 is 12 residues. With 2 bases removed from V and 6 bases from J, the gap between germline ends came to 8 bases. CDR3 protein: CASSEQGGEQYF. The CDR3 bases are TGTGCCAGCAGTGAACAGGGCGGCGAGCAGTACTTC.

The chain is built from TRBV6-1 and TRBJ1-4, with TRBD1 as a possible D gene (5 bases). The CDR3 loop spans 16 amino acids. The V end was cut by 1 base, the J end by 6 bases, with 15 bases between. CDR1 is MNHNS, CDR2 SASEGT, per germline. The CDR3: CASSEGAVDIDEKLFF. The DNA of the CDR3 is TGTGCCAGCAGTGAAGGTGCTGTGGACATAGATGAAAAACTGTTTTTT.

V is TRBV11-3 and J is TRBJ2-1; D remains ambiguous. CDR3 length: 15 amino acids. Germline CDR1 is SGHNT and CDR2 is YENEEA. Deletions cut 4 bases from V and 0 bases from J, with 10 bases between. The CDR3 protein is CASSSQRSSYNEQFF. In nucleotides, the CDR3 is TGTGCCAGCAGCTCTCAGAGAAGCTCCTACAATGAGCAGTTCTTC. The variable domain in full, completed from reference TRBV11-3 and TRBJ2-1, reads EAGVVQSPRYKIIEKKQPVAFWCNPISGHNTLYWYLQNLGQGPELLIRYENEEAVDDSQLPKDRFSAERLKGVDSTLKIQPAELGDSAVYLCASSSQRSSYNEQFFGPGTRLTVL.

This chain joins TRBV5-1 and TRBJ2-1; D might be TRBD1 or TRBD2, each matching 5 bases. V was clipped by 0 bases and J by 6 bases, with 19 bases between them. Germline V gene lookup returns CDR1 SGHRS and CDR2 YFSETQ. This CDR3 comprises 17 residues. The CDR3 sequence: CASSLGKWEYRGNEQFF. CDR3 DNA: TGCGCCAGCAGCTTGGGCAAATGGGAGTATAGGGGCAATGAGCAGTTCTTC.

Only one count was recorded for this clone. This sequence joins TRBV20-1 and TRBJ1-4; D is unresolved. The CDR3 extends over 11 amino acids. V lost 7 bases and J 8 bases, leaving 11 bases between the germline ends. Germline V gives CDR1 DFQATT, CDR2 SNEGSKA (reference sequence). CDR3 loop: CSVIREEKLFF. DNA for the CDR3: TGCAGTGTTATTAGGGAGGAAAAACTGTTTTTT.

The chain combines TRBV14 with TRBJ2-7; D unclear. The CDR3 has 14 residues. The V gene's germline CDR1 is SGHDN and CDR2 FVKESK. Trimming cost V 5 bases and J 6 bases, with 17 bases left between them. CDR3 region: CASSSDAGWGEQYF. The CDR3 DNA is TGTGCCAGCAGCTCAGATGCCGGTTGGGGCGAGCAGTACTTC.

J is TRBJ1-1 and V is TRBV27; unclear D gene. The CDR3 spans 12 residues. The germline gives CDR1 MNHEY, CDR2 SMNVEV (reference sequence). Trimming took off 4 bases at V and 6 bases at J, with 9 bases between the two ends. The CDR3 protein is CASSSPYAEAFF. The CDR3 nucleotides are TGTGCCAGCAGTTCCCCGTACGCTGAAGCTTTCTTT.

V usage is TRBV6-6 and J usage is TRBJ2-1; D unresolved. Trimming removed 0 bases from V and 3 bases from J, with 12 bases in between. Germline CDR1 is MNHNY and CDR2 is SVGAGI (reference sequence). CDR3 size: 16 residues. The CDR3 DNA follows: TGTGCCAGCAGTTACTCGGATTTTAGAGGCTACAATGAGCAGTTCTTC. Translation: CASSYSDFRGYNEQFF.

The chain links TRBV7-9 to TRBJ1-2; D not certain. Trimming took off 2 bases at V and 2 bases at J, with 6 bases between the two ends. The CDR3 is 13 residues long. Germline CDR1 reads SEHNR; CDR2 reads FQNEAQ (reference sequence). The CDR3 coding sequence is TGTGCCAGCAGCTTAACCTACAACTATGGCTACACCTTC. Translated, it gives CASSLTYNYGYTF.

CDR3 coding DNA: TGTGCCAGCAGAAAGCCCACTAGTCGGGAGACCCAGTACTTC. Residues: CASRKPTSRETQYF. This rearrangement joins TRBV7-6 to TRBJ2-5, with D perhaps TRBD2 (5 bases). With 6 bases removed from V and 5 bases from J, the gap between germline ends came to 16 bases. This CDR3 comprises 14 residues. Germline CDR1 and CDR2: SGHVS and FNYEAQ.

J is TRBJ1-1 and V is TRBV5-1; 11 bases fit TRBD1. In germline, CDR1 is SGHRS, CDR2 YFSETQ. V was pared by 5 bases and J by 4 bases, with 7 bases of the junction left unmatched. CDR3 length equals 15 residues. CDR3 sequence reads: CASSHGTGGITEAFF. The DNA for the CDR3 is TGCGCCAGCAGTCACGGGACAGGGGGTATCACTGAAGCTTTCTTT.

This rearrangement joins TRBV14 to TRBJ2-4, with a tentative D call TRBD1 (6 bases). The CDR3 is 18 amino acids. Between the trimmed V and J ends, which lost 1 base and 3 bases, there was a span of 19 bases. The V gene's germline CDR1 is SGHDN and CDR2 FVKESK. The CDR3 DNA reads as TGTGCCAGCAGCCAAGCCACCCGGACAGTCCTGGGCAAAAACATTCAGTACTTC. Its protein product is CASSQATRTVLGKNIQYF.